The clone carrying this T cell receptor beta chain was recorded many times. Antigen specificity is unknown. Every TCR cDNA molecule carried a tag that served as a unique molecular identifier. MiXCR, applied by TCRdb to the 5' RACE reads, yields one record per CDR3 protein. The sample has 4,000 to 5,500 distinct CDR3 sequences; 7% to 8.5% are singletons. The sample originates from a study of spatial heterogeneity in lung cancer. Across the whole study: Beta-chain sequences consistently outnumbered alpha-chain sequences in detection. General study findings and limits: Alpha chains reached an estimated coverage of approximately 7.4% of tumor T cells, and beta chains 13% to 15%. It was found that expanded intratumoral alpha and beta TCR counts tracked tumor mutation counts.

Time point denoted: sample taken at primary tumor resection. Researchers sequenced whole RNA taken from tumor, nontumor lung or frozen PBMC without sorting. The sequence derives from a male donor with early-stage non-small cell lung cancer. Sequenced here: lung tumor tissue, sampled at surgery.

This CDR3 is CASSAYYGYTF. CDR3 nucleotide sequence: TGTGCCAGCAGTGCCTATTATGGCTACACCTTC. The V and J genes are TRBV25-1 and TRBJ1-2; D is unclear. CDR3 length: 11 residues. Germline CDR1 and CDR2: MGHDK and SYGVNS. V was clipped by 4 bases and J by 5 bases, with 5 bases between them.